This TCR beta chain is from a study of blood T cell repertoires in COVID-19. Study overall: There were acute and convalescent COVID-19 samples, and they came from the United States, Italy and Spain. Sources were T cells, B-cell-depleted T cells, or PBMCs; the material itself was cDNA or gDNA.

The authors' processing: Amplification of reference gene primers was used by the study to estimate nucleated cell counts. Profiled with immunoSEQ multiplex PCR; TCRdb holds only in-frame clones, not every one. V and J calls and clone size are copied from that table; D and trimming were computed from the DNA. This table has about 200,000 clones, 70% to 90% appearing once. Germline V CDR1 and CDR2: MNHNS, SASEGT. V lost 3 bases and J lost 6, with 10 bases in between. The length of the CDR3 is 13 residues. This chain uses TRBV6-1 with TRBJ2-3; D possibly corresponds to TRBD2 (6 bases). This TCR was sampled from a woman older than 75 with acute or convalescent COVID-19. The sample comprised peripheral blood. This CDR3 reads CASSEREWDTQYF. The CDR3 bases are TGTGCCAGCAGTGAGCGGGAATGGGATACGCAGTATTTT.